One and the same sample provided the 2 T cell receptor beta chains below, sequenced in a study of T-cell reconstitution after alpha-beta-depleted transplantation in children (dated by TCRdb to about 2016). Library generation was performed with PCR. Sequenced on an Illumina HiSeq 2500. Molecular barcoding was employed in the preparation of TCR libraries, with unique molecular identifiers being used to normalize TCRbeta repertoire quantification. The raw public data were reprocessed by TCRdb itself: fastp quality trimming at Q25, MiXCR clonotype calling, in-frame beta chains only. Under each unique CDR3 protein, matching rows form one entry showing the most common genes and DNA. This sample has about 230,000 distinct CDR3 sequences in its table, and approximately 9.9% of those were observed once. Approximately 5% of the sample is taken by the ten largest. The source material was PBMCs from the stem cell graft donor, sampled from the stem cell graft. The receptor source for this set is a human donor who donated a stem cell graft to a child with SCID.

This clonotype has a count of ten or more. The genes are TRBV7-6 and TRBJ2-1; no reliable D call. Trimming pared 5 bases from V and 8 bases from J, leaving 7 bases between. This CDR3 is built from 11 residues. Per the germline V gene, CDR1 is SGHVS and CDR2 is FNYEAQ. This chain's CDR3 is CASSLGHEQFF. CDR3 nucleotides: TGTGCCAGCAGCCTGGGCCATGAGCAGTTCTTC.

This clonotype was seen repeatedly, ten times or more. The chain recombines TRBV5-4 with TRBJ1-2; D uncertain. The V gene lost 3 bases and the J gene lost 8 bases, with 11 bases spanning the gap. The germline V gene has CDR1 SGHNT and CDR2 YYREEE (reference sequence). The CDR3 length is 12 residues. CDR3: CASSSSDLGYTF. The CDR3 DNA is TGTGCCAGCAGCTCATCGGACTTGGGCTACACCTTC.